Listed here are 24 T cell receptor beta chains from one sample, sequenced in a study of cytomegalovirus exposure and HLA in healthy donors. Researchers ran the PCR with 60 Vbeta and 13 Jbeta primers. Assay: immunoSEQ multiplex PCR; the TCRdb copy retains only in-frame clones and omits some. The data hold about 190,000 clones, with about 85% observed a single time. The sample comprised PBMCs. The receptors come from a boy aged 2 to 10 in good health and CMV-seronegative.

J is TRBJ2-5 and V is TRBV4-1, with D possibly being TRBD2 (5 bases). V was shortened by 5 bases and J by 2 bases, with 9 bases between the two germline ends. Germline V gives CDR1 MGHRA, CDR2 YSYEKL. This CDR3 has 13 amino acids. The DNA of the CDR3 is TGCGCCAGCAGCAAAGCGGTACAAGAGACCCAGTACTTC. Its translation: CASSKAVQETQYF.

As for this clone: Other DNA sequences from this sample encode an identical CDR3 as well. The genes are TRBV27 and TRBJ2-7, with D possibly TRBD2 on 6 matching bases. V was cut by 0 bases and J by 7 bases, with 10 bases left in between. Looked up from germline, CDR1 is MNHEY and CDR2 is SMNVEV (reference sequence). This CDR3 is 13 amino acids long. Here the CDR3 reads CASSLSLAGEQYF. The CDR3 DNA reads as TGTGCCAGCAGTTTATCTCTGGCGGGGGAGCAGTACTTC.

The rearrangement uses TRBV28 and TRBJ2-6; D perhaps matches TRBD1 (5 bases). The CDR3 totals 15 residues. Germline-derived CDR1 and CDR2 are MDHEN and SYDVKM. Trimming stripped 7 bases from V and 0 bases from J, with 10 bases between. The DNA for the CDR3 is TGTGCCAGCAACCAGGGCTCCTCTGGGGCCAACGTCCTGACTTTC. Its protein is CASNQGSSGANVLTF.

There are a few counts of this clone. The V gene is TRBV13, the J gene TRBJ1-2; 8 bases match TRBD1. The CDR3 is 13 amino acids. The germline CDR1 and CDR2 sequences are PRHDT and FYEKMQ (reference sequence). With 4 bases clipped from V and 6 bases from J, the junction kept 4 bases outside the gene matches. The CDR3: CASSSLTGDGYTF. CDR3 coding DNA: TGTGCCAGCAGCTCTCTGACAGGGGATGGCTACACCTTC.

This clone has just one count. V and J are TRBV6-1 and TRBJ2-2; 7 nucleotides align to TRBD2. The CDR3 sequence is 15 residues long. V lost 2 bases and J lost 4; bases outside the gene matches: 4. Germline V gene lookup returns CDR1 MNHNS and CDR2 SASEGT. The CDR3 loop is CASSERPSGTGELFF. The DNA of the CDR3 is TGTGCCAGCAGTGAAAGGCCTAGCGGCACCGGGGAGCTGTTTTTT.

The chain is built from TRBV18 and TRBJ2-1, with D possibly being TRBD2 (6 bases). V gave up 0 bases and J gave up 5 bases, with 14 bases separating them. The V gene's germline CDR1 is KGHSH and CDR2 LQKENI. The CDR3 totals 16 residues. The CDR3 DNA reads TGTGCCAGCTCACCACCGGGCAGGGAGGTCAACAATGAGCAGTTCTTC. It yields the protein CASSPPGREVNNEQFF.

This clone appeared once. The same CDR3 is also encoded by other DNA sequences in this sample. The V call is TRBV15, the J call TRBJ1-4; perhaps TRBD1 as D (5 bases). Between the trimmed V and J ends, which lost 1 base and 12 bases, there was a span of 15 bases. Germline lookup yields CDR1 LNHNV and CDR2 YYDKDF (reference sequence). The CDR3 consists of 14 residues. The DNA for the CDR3 is TGTGCCACCAGCAGAGTTAGGGGAAACTACGAACTGTTTTTT. This sequence encodes CATSRVRGNYELFF.

V and J are TRBV5-1 and TRBJ2-3; 14 nucleotides align to TRBD2. J was trimmed by 2 bases and V by 2 bases; bases with no gene match: 7. Per germline, CDR1 SGHRS and CDR2 YFSETQ. The CDR3 is 18 amino acids. The CDR3 region has the DNA TGCGCCAGCAGCTTCGGGACTAGCGGGGGTGGGGACACAGATACGCAGTATTTT. Its protein product is CASSFGTSGGGDTDTQYF.

In regard to this clone: At one of its ends the junction is not consistent with the germline gene, which may arise from a read error. V usage is TRBV7-9 and J usage is TRBJ2-7, with TRBD1 matching over 8 bases. The CDR3 runs to 17 residues. CDR1 SEHNR and CDR2 FQNEAQ come from the germline V gene (reference sequence). In DNA form, the CDR3 reads TGTTCCAGCAGCTCGCCTACAGGACAGGGTGGGTTGCACGAGCAGTACTTC. It yields the protein CSSSSPTGQGGLHEQYF. Looking up the rest from reference TRBV7-9 and TRBJ2-7 gives the full variable domain: DTGVSQNPRHKITKRGQNVTFRCDPISEHNRLYWYRQTLGQGPEFLTYFQNEAQLEKSRLLSDRFSAERPKGSFSTLEIQRTEQGDSAMYLCSSSSPTGQGGLHEQYFGPGTRLTVT.

The V and J genes are TRBV29-1 and TRBJ2-7, with D perhaps matching TRBD1 (5 bases). The CDR3 covers 12 residues. Germline values: CDR1 SQVTM, CDR2 ANQGSEA. Deletions cut 6 bases from V and 1 base from J, with 10 bases between. This chain's CDR3 is CSVQGPSYEQYV. The CDR3 DNA is TGCAGCGTCCAGGGTCCGTCCTACGAGCAGTACGTC.

The V and J genes are TRBV18 and TRBJ2-7; 11 bases agree with TRBD2. With 2 bases clipped from V and 5 bases from J, the junction kept 5 bases outside the gene matches. Germline-derived CDR1 and CDR2 are KGHSH and LQKENI. There are 15 residues in the CDR3. In DNA form, the CDR3 reads TGTGCCAGCTCACCAGTTAGCGGGGGGGCCCACGAGCAGTACGTC. This codes for CASSPVSGGAHEQYV.

V is TRBV10-1 and J is TRBJ1-5; TRBD1 matches 8 bases. The V gene end was trimmed by 11 bases and the J gene end by 5 bases; junction bases not matched to a gene: 17. The CDR3 consists of 16 residues. The germline V gene encodes CDR1 WNHNN and CDR2 SYGVQD (reference sequence). DNA for the CDR3: TGCGCCGGTCCGGGACAGGACTCTCTACGGGATCAGCCCCAGCATTTT. Translating gives CAGPGQDSLRDQPQHF.

The chain employs TRBV2 and TRBJ2-5; no clear D gene. The CDR3 has 13 residues. Germline V gene lookup returns CDR1 SNHLY and CDR2 FYNNEI. The germline V and J ends were trimmed by 4 bases and 5 bases, with 11 bases remaining between them. The CDR3 DNA sequence: TGTGCCAGCAGTGCGATTAGAGCGGAGACCCAGTACTTC. Translation: CASSAIRAETQYF.

This clone has a handful of counts. The chain has TRBV5-8 and TRBJ1-1; no definite D call. Germline V lookup: CDR1 SGHTS, CDR2 YDEGEE. The V end lost 4 bases, the J end lost 1 base, and 11 bases lay between the germline ends. The CDR3 contains 14 residues. The DNA of the CDR3 is TGTGCCAGCAGCCGACCAAACAGGAACACTGAAGCTTTCTTT. It specifies CASSRPNRNTEAFF.

The V and J genes are TRBV2 and TRBJ1-1; D perhaps matches TRBD1 (5 bases). The germline V gene encodes CDR1 SNHLY and CDR2 FYNNEI. The CDR3 length is 11 residues. Trimming pared 4 bases from V and 8 bases from J, leaving 8 bases between. CDR3 nucleotides: TGTGCCAGCAGTGGGGGCAGGGAAGCTTTCTTT. This translates into CASSGGREAFF.

This clone was counted a single time. V gene TRBV10-3 combines with J gene TRBJ2-7; 8 bases align to TRBD1. Germline V gene sequence: CDR1 ENHRY, CDR2 SYGVKD. Trimming removed 2 bases from V and 6 bases from J; junction bases left unmatched: 3. The CDR3 loop spans 13 amino acids. CDR3 bases: TGTGCCATCAGTGAGCGGACAGGGATCGAGCAGTACGTC. It specifies CAISERTGIEQYV.

This clone has only a few counts. The rearrangement joins TRBV9 to TRBJ2-1; D uncertain. Germline V gene sequence: CDR1 SGDLS, CDR2 YYNGEE. Deletions cut 3 bases from V and 0 bases from J, with 10 bases between. This CDR3 comprises 15 residues. DNA of the CDR3: TGTGCCAGCAGCGGTCGTAGGAGCTCCTACAATGAGCAGTTCTTC. Translation: CASSGRRSSYNEQFF.

The chain joins TRBV6-5 to TRBJ1-2, with 10 positions matching TRBD1. Germline V gives CDR1 MNHEY, CDR2 SVGAGI. With V trimmed by 7 bases and J by 4 bases, 6 bases remained unmatched. The CDR3 totals 14 residues. In DNA form, the CDR3 reads TGTGCCAGCACCAAGACAGGGGGCGGCTATGGCTACACCTTC. Amino acids: CASTKTGGGYGYTF.

In this sample, this clone turned up a few times. This chain uses TRBV6-1 with TRBJ1-6, with D possibly matching TRBD1 (5 bases). Germline CDR1 is MNHNS and CDR2 is SASEGT. V was shortened by 0 bases and J by 6 bases, with 18 bases between the two germline ends. The CDR3 is 18 amino acids. Written as DNA, the CDR3 is TGTGCCAGCAGTGAAGCGGCGAGACAGCCCCCGACTAATTCACCCCTCCACTTT. Protein: CASSEAARQPPTNSPLHF.

The chain recombines TRBV6-1 with TRBJ1-2; TRBD1 is a possible D gene (5 bases). CDR1 is MNHNS, CDR2 SASEGT, per germline. The CDR3 covers 13 residues. The V end was cut by 6 bases, the J end by 0 bases, with 8 bases between. Here the CDR3 reads CASRGLSNYGYTF. DNA for the CDR3: TGTGCCAGCAGGGGACTCTCTAACTATGGCTACACCTTC.

The V call is TRBV6-5, the J call TRBJ1-2; D is unresolved. The V end was cut by 6 bases, the J end by 1 base, with 9 bases between. Germline V CDR1 and CDR2: MNHEY, SVGAGI. This CDR3 spans 13 amino acids. The CDR3 reads CASRVQVNYGYTF. The CDR3 DNA is TGTGCCAGCAGGGTGCAGGTTAACTATGGCTACACCTTC.

The chain couples TRBV30 to TRBJ1-3; D is unresolved. CDR1 and CDR2 (germline): GTSNPN, SVGIG (reference sequence). CDR3 length equals 14 residues. V lost 0 bases to trimming and J lost 0 bases, with 6 bases between them. CDR3 in DNA: TGTGCCTGGAGTGTATCCGTCTCTGGAAACACCATATATTTT. This codes for CAWSVSVSGNTIYF.

The chain employs TRBV27 and TRBJ2-3; TRBD2 aligns across 7 bases. The germline CDR1 and CDR2 sequences are MNHEY and SMNVEV (reference sequence). There are 15 residues in the CDR3. The trim removed 2 bases at V and 3 bases at J, leaving 5 bases unmatched. This CDR3 is CASSLVLGGTDTQYF. In DNA, the CDR3 is TGTGCCAGCAGTTTAGTTCTCGGGGGGACAGATACGCAGTATTTT.

This clone was recorded a few times. This chain joins TRBV6-5 and TRBJ2-7; TRBD2 aligns across 11 bases. Unmatched junction bases numbered 8, after V lost 6 bases and J lost 7 bases. The CDR3 length is 14 residues. CDR1 is MNHEY and CDR2 is SVGAGI in the germline V gene. CDR3 residues: CASSAGLAEGEQYF. The CDR3 DNA reads as TGTGCCAGCAGCGCGGGACTAGCGGAGGGGGAGCAGTACTTC.